This TCR beta chain was recovered during a study of cytomegalovirus exposure and HLA in healthy donors. General study findings and limits: Researchers reported in a later analysis that common viral pathogens appeared linked to several top clusters.

The V end lost 4 bases, the J end lost 5 bases, and 15 bases lay between the germline ends. Germline lookup yields CDR1 SGHRS and CDR2 YFSETQ. The CDR3 has 14 residues. This clone was detected a few times. The target antigen is unknown. The primer mix had 60 Vbeta and 13 Jbeta primers. Sequenced by immunoSEQ multiplex PCR; TCRdb stores in-frame clones only, minus some. There are 150,000 to 180,000 clones in the sample; roughly 77% occur only once, and approximately 8% lies in the top ten. The specimen was PBMCs. This clonotype originated in a man aged 25-45 years in good health and CMV-seropositive. The chain links TRBV5-1 to TRBJ2-5; D perhaps matches TRBD1 (5 bases). CDR3 in DNA: TGCGCCAGCAGCCAACCTCAGGGATCGGAGACCCAGTACTTC. This codes for CASSQPQGSETQYF. The whole variable domain, filled in from reference TRBV5-1 and TRBJ2-5, reads KAGVTQTPRYLIKTRGQQVTLSCSPISGHRSVSWYQQTPGQGLQFLFEYFSETQRNKGNFPGRFSGRQFSNSRSEMNVSTLELGDSALYLCASSQPQGSETQYFGPGTRLLVL.